The 2 T cell receptor beta chains listed next were all sequenced from one sample in a study of radiation and T cells in renal cell carcinoma. Time point meaning: blood 2 weeks post-SBRT. Treatment of the sample: 15 Gy SBRT to primary tumor, nephrectomy 4 weeks later. Using immunoSEQ multiplex PCR, the repertoire was profiled, and TCRdb retains in-frame clones only, with some absent. The table has around 60,000 clones, around 81% seen once. This specimen consisted of blood, obtained from a patient whose treatment included radiotherapy and nephrectomy. Receptor source: a man aged 60 to 75 with renal cell carcinoma.

J is TRBJ2-2 and V is TRBV27; no clear D gene. The germline gives CDR1 MNHEY, CDR2 SMNVEV (reference sequence). V lost 4 bases and J lost 2, with 8 bases in between. This CDR3 spans 14 amino acids. The CDR3 DNA follows: TGTGCCAGCAGTTCTAGTCCAAACACCGGGGAGCTGTTTTTT. Amino acids: CASSSSPNTGELFF.

V gene TRBV27 combines with J gene TRBJ1-1; TRBD1 is a possible D gene (5 bases). V shed 8 bases and J shed 0 bases, with 13 bases lying between them. There are 14 residues in the CDR3. Germline V CDR1 and CDR2: MNHEY, SMNVEV (reference sequence). The CDR3 loop reads CASAKTVMNTEAFF. Written as DNA, the CDR3 is TGTGCCAGCGCTAAGACAGTCATGAACACTGAAGCTTTCTTT.